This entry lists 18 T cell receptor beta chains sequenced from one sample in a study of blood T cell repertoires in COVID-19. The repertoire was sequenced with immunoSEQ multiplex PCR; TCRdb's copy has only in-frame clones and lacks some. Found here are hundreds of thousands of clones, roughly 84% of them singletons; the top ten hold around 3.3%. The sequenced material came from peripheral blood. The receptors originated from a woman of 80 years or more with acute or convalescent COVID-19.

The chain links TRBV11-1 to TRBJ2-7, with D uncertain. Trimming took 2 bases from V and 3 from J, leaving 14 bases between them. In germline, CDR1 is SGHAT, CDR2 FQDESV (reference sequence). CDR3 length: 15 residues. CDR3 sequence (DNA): TGTGCCAGCAGCTTAAAGTACGCAGGCCTCTACGAGCAGTACTTC. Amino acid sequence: CASSLKYAGLYEQYF.

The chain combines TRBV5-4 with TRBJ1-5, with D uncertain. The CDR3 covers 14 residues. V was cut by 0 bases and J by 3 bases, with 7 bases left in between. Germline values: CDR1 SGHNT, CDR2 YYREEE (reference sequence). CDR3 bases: TGTGCCAGCAGCTTGGGAGGGTCCAATCAGCCCCAGCATTTT. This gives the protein CASSLGGSNQPQHF.

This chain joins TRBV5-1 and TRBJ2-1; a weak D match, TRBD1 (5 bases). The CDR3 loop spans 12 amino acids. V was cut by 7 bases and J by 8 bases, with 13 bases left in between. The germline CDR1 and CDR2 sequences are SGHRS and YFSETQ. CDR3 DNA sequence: TGCGCCAGCGGGGCGGCGGTGCATGAGCAGTTCTTC. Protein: CASGAAVHEQFF.

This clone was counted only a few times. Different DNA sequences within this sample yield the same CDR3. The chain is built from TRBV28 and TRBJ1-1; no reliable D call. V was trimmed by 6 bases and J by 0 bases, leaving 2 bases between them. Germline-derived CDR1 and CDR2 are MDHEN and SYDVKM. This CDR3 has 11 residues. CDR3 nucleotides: TGTGCCAGCAGCGTGAACACTGAAGCTTTCTTT. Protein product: CASSVNTEAFF.

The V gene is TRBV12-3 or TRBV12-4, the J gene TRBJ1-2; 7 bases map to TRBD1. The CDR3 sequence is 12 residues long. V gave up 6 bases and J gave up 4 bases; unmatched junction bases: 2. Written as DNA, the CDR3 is TGTGCCAGCAGGGGACAGCTCTATGGCTACACCTTC. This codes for CASRGQLYGYTF.

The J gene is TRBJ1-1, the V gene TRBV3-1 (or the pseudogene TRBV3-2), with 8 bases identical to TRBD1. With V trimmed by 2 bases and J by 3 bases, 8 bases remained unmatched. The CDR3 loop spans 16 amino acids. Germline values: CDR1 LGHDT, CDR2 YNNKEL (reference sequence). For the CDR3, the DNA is TGTGCCAGCAGCCAACCCGGACAGGGCGGGGACACTGAAGCTTTCTTT. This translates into CASSQPGQGGDTEAFF.

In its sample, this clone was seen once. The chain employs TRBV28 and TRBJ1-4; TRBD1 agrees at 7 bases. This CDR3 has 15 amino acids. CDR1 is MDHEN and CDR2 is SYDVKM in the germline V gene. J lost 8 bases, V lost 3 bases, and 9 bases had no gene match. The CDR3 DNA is TGTGCCAGCAGTTTCCTGACAGGGAATGGCGAAAAACTGTTTTTT. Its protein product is CASSFLTGNGEKLFF.

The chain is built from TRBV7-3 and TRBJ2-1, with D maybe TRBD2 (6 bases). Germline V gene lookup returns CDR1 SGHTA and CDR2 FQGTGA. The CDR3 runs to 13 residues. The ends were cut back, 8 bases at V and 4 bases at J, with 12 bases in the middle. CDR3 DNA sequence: TGTGCCAGCGGGGGGACCTCGTACAATGAGCAGTTCTTC. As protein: CASGGTSYNEQFF.

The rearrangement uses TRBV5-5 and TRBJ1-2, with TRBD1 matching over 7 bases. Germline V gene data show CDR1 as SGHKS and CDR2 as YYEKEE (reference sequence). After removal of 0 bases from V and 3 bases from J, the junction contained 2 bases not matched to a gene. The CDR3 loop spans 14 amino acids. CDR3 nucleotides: TGTGCCAGCAGCTTGGAGGGGGCAGACTATGGCTACACCTTC. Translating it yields CASSLEGADYGYTF. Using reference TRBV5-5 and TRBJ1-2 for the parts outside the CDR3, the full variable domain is DAGVTQSPTHLIKTRGQQVTLRCSPISGHKSVSWYQQVLGQGPQFIFQYYEKEERGRGNFPDRFSARQFPNYSSELNVNALLLGDSALYLCASSLEGADYGYTFGSGTRLTVV.

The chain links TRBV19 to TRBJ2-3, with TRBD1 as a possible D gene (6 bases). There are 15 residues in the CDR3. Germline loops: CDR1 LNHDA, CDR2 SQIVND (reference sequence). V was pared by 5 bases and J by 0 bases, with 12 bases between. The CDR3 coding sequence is TGTGCCAGTAGTCCACAGGGCCCCAGCACAGATACGCAGTATTTT. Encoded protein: CASSPQGPSTDTQYF. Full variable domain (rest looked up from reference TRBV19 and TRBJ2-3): DGGITQSPKYLFRKEGQNVTLSCEQNLNHDAMYWYRQDPGQGLRLIYYSQIVNDFQKGDIAEGYSVSREKKESFPLTVTSAQKNPTAFYLCASSPQGPSTDTQYFGPGTRLTVL.

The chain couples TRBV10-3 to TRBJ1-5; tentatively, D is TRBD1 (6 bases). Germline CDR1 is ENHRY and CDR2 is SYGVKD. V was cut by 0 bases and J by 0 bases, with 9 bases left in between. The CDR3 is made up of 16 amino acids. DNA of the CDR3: TGTGCCATCAGTGAGTCGCAGGGGAATAGCAATCAGCCCCAGCATTTT. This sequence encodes CAISESQGNSNQPQHF.

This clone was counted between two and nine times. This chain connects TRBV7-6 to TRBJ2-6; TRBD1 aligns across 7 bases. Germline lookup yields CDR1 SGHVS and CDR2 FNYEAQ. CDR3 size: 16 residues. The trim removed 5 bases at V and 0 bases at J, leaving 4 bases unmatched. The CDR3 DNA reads TGTGCCAGCAGCCCGCGACAGGGCTCTGGGGCCAACGTCCTGACTTTC. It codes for CASSPRQGSGANVLTF.

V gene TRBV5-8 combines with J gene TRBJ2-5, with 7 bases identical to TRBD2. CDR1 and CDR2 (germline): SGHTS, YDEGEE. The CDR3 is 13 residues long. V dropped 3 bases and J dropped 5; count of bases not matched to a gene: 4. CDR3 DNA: TGTGCCAGCAGCTCTCGGGGGGTGGAGACCCAGTACTTC. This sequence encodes CASSSRGVETQYF.

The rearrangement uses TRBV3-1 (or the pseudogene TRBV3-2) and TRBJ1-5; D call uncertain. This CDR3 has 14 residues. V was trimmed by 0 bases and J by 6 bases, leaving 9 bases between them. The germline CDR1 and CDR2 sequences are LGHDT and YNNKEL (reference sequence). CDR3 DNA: TGTGCCAGCAGCCAAGAACGGTACAGTCAGCCCCAGCATTTT. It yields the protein CASSQERYSQPQHF.

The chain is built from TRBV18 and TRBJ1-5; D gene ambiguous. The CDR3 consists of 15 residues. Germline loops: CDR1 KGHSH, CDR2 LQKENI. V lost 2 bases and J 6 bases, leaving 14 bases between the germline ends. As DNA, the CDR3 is TGTGCCAGCTCACCATCCGGTCGGTTAAGTCAGCCCCAGCATTTT. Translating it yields CASSPSGRLSQPQHF.

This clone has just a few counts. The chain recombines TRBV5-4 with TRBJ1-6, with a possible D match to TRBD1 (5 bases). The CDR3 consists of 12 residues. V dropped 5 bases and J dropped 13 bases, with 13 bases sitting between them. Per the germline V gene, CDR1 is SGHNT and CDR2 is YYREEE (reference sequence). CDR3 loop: CASRGLAEPLHF. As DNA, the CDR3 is TGTGCCAGCAGGGGACTGGCAGAGCCCCTCCACTTT.

As DNA, the CDR3 is TGTGCCTGGAGTATACGGACAGACACTAACTATGGCTACACCTTC. Encoded protein: CAWSIRTDTNYGYTF. The chain uses TRBV30 and TRBJ1-2; perhaps TRBD1 as D (6 bases). Germline values: CDR1 GTSNPN, CDR2 SVGIG (reference sequence). The CDR3 is made up of 15 amino acids. V dropped 2 bases and J dropped 0 bases, with 13 bases sitting between them.

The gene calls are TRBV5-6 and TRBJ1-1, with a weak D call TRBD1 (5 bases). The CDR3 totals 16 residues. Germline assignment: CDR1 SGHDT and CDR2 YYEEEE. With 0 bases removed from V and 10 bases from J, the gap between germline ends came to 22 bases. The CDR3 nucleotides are TGTGCCAGCAGCTTGGCGGGTGTGCAGGGAATAGACGGAGCTTTCTTT. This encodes CASSLAGVQGIDGAFF.